The 19 T cell receptor beta chains given below trace back to one sample, sequenced in a study of CD8+ T cells in alopecia areata. Stated treatment: oral pan-JAK inhibitor, 5-10 mg twice daily. RNA extraction and reverse transcription yielded cDNA as sequencing template. Sequencing used immunoSEQ multiplex PCR; TCRdb keeps in-frame clones, though not all of them. The sample consists of about 210,000 clones, roughly 40% of them appearing once. The sample consisted of CD4+ T cells sorted from blood, taken around week 36, from a patient treated with tofacitinib. The receptors were sampled from a human donor with alopecia areata.

This chain joins TRBV19 and TRBJ2-5; unclear D gene. V was trimmed by 2 bases and J by 0 bases, leaving 7 bases between them. The CDR3 contains 14 residues. Germline V CDR1 and CDR2: LNHDA, SQIVND (reference sequence). The CDR3 reads CASSIRQDQETQYF. In nucleotides, the CDR3 is TGTGCCAGTAGTATAAGGCAAGACCAAGAGACCCAGTACTTC. Full variable domain (outside the CDR3, taken from reference TRBV19 and TRBJ2-5): DGGITQSPKYLFRKEGQNVTLSCEQNLNHDAMYWYRQDPGQGLRLIYYSQIVNDFQKGDIAEGYSVSREKKESFPLTVTSAQKNPTAFYLCASSIRQDQETQYFGPGTRLLVL.

The chain uses TRBV5-6 and TRBJ2-5; a possible D gene is TRBD1 (6 bases). The CDR3 is 14 amino acids. V shed 4 bases and J shed 5 bases, with 15 bases lying between them. Germline CDR1 reads SGHDT; CDR2 reads YYEEEE. CDR3 loop: CASSLTGLGETQYF. CDR3 bases: TGTGCCAGCAGCCTAACAGGGTTAGGGGAGACCCAGTACTTC. Drawing the rest from reference TRBV5-6 and TRBJ2-5, the complete variable domain is DAGVTQSPTHLIKTRGQQVTLRCSPKSGHDTVSWYQQALGQGPQFIFQYYEEEERQRGNFPDRFSGHQFPNYSSELNVNALLLGDSALYLCASSLTGLGETQYFGPGTRLLVL.

This clone was seen a few times. This chain links TRBV19 with TRBJ2-3; weak D call: TRBD2 (5 bases). Trimming removed 9 bases from V and 1 base from J, with 14 bases in between. The length of the CDR3 is 14 residues. The germline CDR1 and CDR2 sequences are LNHDA and SQIVND (reference sequence). The CDR3 region is CASVGSDGTDTQYF. The CDR3 DNA reads TGTGCCAGCGTTGGTAGCGACGGCACAGATACGCAGTATTTT. The whole variable domain, filled in from reference TRBV19 and TRBJ2-3, reads DGGITQSPKYLFRKEGQNVTLSCEQNLNHDAMYWYRQDPGQGLRLIYYSQIVNDFQKGDIAEGYSVSREKKESFPLTVTSAQKNPTAFYLCASVGSDGTDTQYFGPGTRLTVL.

The chain joins TRBV7-2 to TRBJ2-5; 8 nucleotides align to TRBD2. Trimming removed 5 bases from V and 8 bases from J; junction bases left unmatched: 16. This CDR3 comprises 16 residues. Per germline, CDR1 SGHTA and CDR2 FQGNSA. The CDR3 sequence is CASSRLGGLGGRTQYF. The CDR3 DNA is TGTGCCAGCAGCCGCTTGGGGGGACTAGGGGGACGAACCCAGTACTTC. The full variable domain, rest sourced from reference TRBV7-2 and TRBJ2-5, is GAGVSQSPSNKVTEKGKDVELRCDPISGHTALYWYRQSLGQGLEFLIYFQGNSAPDKSGLPSDRFSAERTGGSVSTLTIQRTQQEDSAVYLCASSRLGGLGGRTQYFGPGTRLLVL.

The gene calls are TRBV7-2 and TRBJ1-3; 8 bases are a match to TRBD1. CDR3 size: 14 residues. The V gene's germline CDR1 is SGHTA and CDR2 FQGNSA. V shed 5 bases, J shed 4 bases, and the junction held 4 bases outside the gene matches. CDR3 region: CASSARDRGNTIYF. As DNA, the CDR3 is TGTGCCAGCAGCGCTAGGGACAGGGGAAACACCATATATTTT.

DNA of the CDR3: TGTGCCTGGAGTGTAATGGACAGGGTTCCTGGGGCCAACGTCCTGACTTTC. This gives the protein CAWSVMDRVPGANVLTF. This chain connects TRBV30 to TRBJ2-6; 8 nucleotides match TRBD1. V lost 0 bases and J lost 2; bases outside the gene matches: 6. The CDR3 covers 17 residues. Germline CDR1 and CDR2: GTSNPN and SVGIG (reference sequence).

This clone appeared many times. This chain connects TRBV7-3 to TRBJ2-7; D may be TRBD2 (5 bases). Trimming stripped 5 bases from V and 6 bases from J, with 14 bases between. Germline V gene lookup returns CDR1 SGHTA and CDR2 FQGTGA. This CDR3 region has 13 residues. The CDR3 region is CASSPRPGIEQYF. The CDR3 DNA follows: TGTGCCAGCAGCCCCCGTCCCGGGATCGAGCAGTACTTC.

The count of this clone is one. The chain employs TRBV5-1 and TRBJ1-1; tentatively, D is TRBD1 (5 bases). CDR3 length: 16 amino acids. V was pared by 0 bases and J by 4 bases, with 16 bases between. Germline V lookup: CDR1 SGHRS, CDR2 YFSETQ. The CDR3 coding sequence is TGCGCCAGCAGCTTGGGACGGGGGACGGGGTCCACTGAAGCTTTCTTT. It encodes CASSLGRGTGSTEAFF.

Of note for this clone: Germline is not matched at one junction end, which may reflect a read error. This chain uses TRBV7-7 with TRBJ2-5, with D maybe TRBD1 (6 bases). The CDR3 has 13 amino acids. Germline V CDR1 and CDR2: SSHAT, FNYEAQ (reference sequence). In DNA, the CDR3 is TGTGCTAGCAGCTTATTAGGGGGAGAGACCCAGTACTTC. Residues: CASSLLGGETQYF.

This clone turned up a few times. This chain uses TRBV7-3 with TRBJ2-4; the match to TRBD2 covers 12 bases. Germline-derived CDR1 and CDR2 are SGHTA and FQGTGA. The ends lost 3 bases at V and 2 bases at J; junction bases unmatched: 5. CDR3 length equals 17 residues. This CDR3 reads CASSFGTSGRSKNIQYF. The DNA for the CDR3 is TGTGCCAGCAGCTTCGGGACTAGCGGGCGATCCAAAAACATTCAGTACTTC.

This chain joins TRBV5-1 and TRBJ2-3; 7 bases are a match to TRBD1. V shed 2 bases and J 1 base; nucleotides not matched to a gene: 4. CDR1 is SGHRS and CDR2 is YFSETQ in the germline V gene. The length of the CDR3 is 15 residues. DNA of the CDR3: TGCGCCAGCAGCTTACAGGGGTTCGGCACAGATACGCAGTATTTT. Protein: CASSLQGFGTDTQYF.

V gene TRBV7-9 combines with J gene TRBJ1-5, with D perhaps TRBD1 (5 bases). Trimming pared 10 bases from V and 4 bases from J, leaving 11 bases between. The CDR3 extends over 12 amino acids. The germline CDR1 and CDR2 sequences are SEHNR and FQNEAQ (reference sequence). CDR3 residues: CATQEGNQPQHF. CDR3 bases: TGTGCCACCCAGGAGGGGAATCAGCCCCAGCATTTT.

In its sample, this clone was seen a few times. The chain employs TRBV19 and TRBJ2-5, with a possible D match to TRBD2 (6 bases). Germline V gene data show CDR1 as LNHDA and CDR2 as SQIVND (reference sequence). The germline V and J ends were trimmed by 4 bases and 5 bases, with 20 bases remaining between them. This CDR3 is built from 16 residues. CDR3 in amino acids: CASSTLWGGNEETQYF. The DNA for the CDR3 is TGTGCCAGTAGTACCCTTTGGGGCGGGAATGAGGAGACCCAGTACTTC.

This clone was counted many times. This chain links TRBV19 with TRBJ1-5; the D is unclear. Per the germline V gene, CDR1 is LNHDA and CDR2 is SQIVND (reference sequence). Trimming took off 8 bases at V and 6 bases at J, with 8 bases between the two ends. This CDR3 region has 11 residues. The CDR3, as DNA: TGTGCCAGTGGACCGATTCAGCCCCAGCATTTT. It specifies CASGPIQPQHF.

This rearrangement joins TRBV29-1 to TRBJ1-1; tentatively, D is TRBD1 (5 bases). The CDR3 consists of 13 residues. With 8 bases removed from V and 0 bases from J, the gap between germline ends came to 13 bases. Per germline, CDR1 SQVTM and CDR2 ANQGSEA. CDR3 bases: TGCAGCACCCTGGAGGACATGAACACTGAAGCTTTCTTT. Translation gives CSTLEDMNTEAFF. The full variable domain, with the rest looked up from reference TRBV29-1 and TRBJ1-1, is SAVISQKPSRDICQRGTSLTIQCQVDSQVTMMFWYRQQPGQSLTLIATANQGSEATYESGFVIDKFPISRPNLTFSTLTVSNMSPEDSSIYLCSTLEDMNTEAFFGQGTRLTVV.

V and J are TRBV11-3 and TRBJ2-3; D ambiguous. CDR1 and CDR2 from the germline V gene are SGHNT and YENEEA. Between the trimmed V and J ends, which lost 5 bases and 4 bases, there was a span of 13 bases. The CDR3 spans 14 residues. In nucleotides, the CDR3 is TGTGCCAGCAGCCCCCCGGACGCTGCAGATACGCAGTATTTT. Its translation is CASSPPDAADTQYF. The full variable domain, with the rest looked up from reference TRBV11-3 and TRBJ2-3, is EAGVVQSPRYKIIEKKQPVAFWCNPISGHNTLYWYLQNLGQGPELLIRYENEEAVDDSQLPKDRFSAERLKGVDSTLKIQPAELGDSAVYLCASSPPDAADTQYFGPGTRLTVL.

This chain connects TRBV5-1 to TRBJ2-2; D is possibly TRBD1 (6 bases). This CDR3 is 16 amino acids long. V gave up 2 bases and J gave up 4 bases, with 15 bases separating them. Per the germline V gene, CDR1 is SGHRS and CDR2 is YFSETQ. The CDR3 loop is CASSLNPGHTTGELFF. The CDR3 nucleotides are TGCGCCAGCAGCTTAAATCCGGGACACACCACCGGGGAGCTGTTTTTT.

The DNA of the CDR3 is TGTGCCAGCAGACCTCCCGGGGGTGGGGTCTCCTACAATGAGCAGTTCTTC. Its translation is CASRPPGGGVSYNEQFF. The chain combines TRBV5-6 with TRBJ2-1; weak D call: TRBD2 (6 bases). V lost 5 bases and J lost 0, with 18 bases in between. The germline V gene encodes CDR1 SGHDT and CDR2 YYEEEE. This CDR3 contains 17 residues.

The chain couples TRBV5-1 to TRBJ2-1; the D gene is possibly TRBD2 (5 bases). Deletions cut 2 bases from V and 8 bases from J, with 14 bases between. The CDR3 extends over 14 amino acids. Germline-derived CDR1 and CDR2 are SGHRS and YFSETQ. CDR3 region: CASSFERPDDEQFF. CDR3 sequence (DNA): TGCGCCAGCAGCTTCGAGCGGCCGGACGATGAGCAGTTCTTC.